This TCR beta chain was recorded in a study of T cells in Graves' hyperthyroidism and ophthalmopathy. What was amplified from RNA transcripts were TCR beta CDR3 regions. Using the HTBI primer set, a first-round RT-PCR was run on the TCR CDR3. In TCRdb, the multiplex PCR reads were re-called with MiXCR into one record per CDR3 protein. The sample includes approximately 530,000 distinct CDR3 sequences, 16% seen only once; the top ten take about 18%. Participants, patients aged 18 to 65, had newly diagnosed hyperthyroidism with a duration under 2 months. Investigators excluded patients with uncontrolled infection, other autoimmune disease, pregnancy or lactation. Study results and caveats: Stable hyperthyroidism was separated from ophthalmopathy by a model based on 13 V-J features.

Of note for this clonotype: Antigen specificity is unknown.

CDR3 length: 14 amino acids. Per germline, CDR1 GTSNPN and CDR2 SVGIG (reference sequence). Between the trimmed V and J ends, which lost 2 bases and 1 base, there was a span of 11 bases. This TCR derives from a woman aged 18-29 years with Graves' hyperthyroidism. This chain connects TRBV30 to TRBJ1-1; D not resolved. The source material was blood. The CDR3: CAWSLYSRNTEAFF. In DNA form, the CDR3 reads TGTGCCTGGAGTCTTTACAGCCGGAACACTGAAGCTTTCTTT.